Shown below are 10 T cell receptor beta chains from a single sample sequenced in a study of T-cell reconstitution after alpha-beta-depleted transplantation in children. Unique molecular identifiers tagged the TCRbeta library. Each CDR3 protein is one row after TCRdb ran MiXCR on the PCR reads. The sample consists of about 830,000 distinct CDR3 sequences, 16% of them appearing once. The material sequenced was PBMCs, mostly from graft donor cells, taken 360 days after TCRalphabeta/CD19-depleted stem cell transplant. The receptors derive from a male patient under 18 who had a stem cell transplant for acute lymphoblastic leukemia, so the T cells may come from the graft donor.

The chain links TRBV5-4 to TRBJ2-1; 7 bases match TRBD2. Looked up from germline, CDR1 is SGHNT and CDR2 is YYREEE (reference sequence). The length of the CDR3 is 16 residues. Trimming took 0 bases from V and 8 from J; bases not matched to a gene: 11. DNA for the CDR3: TGTGCCAGCAGCTTGGGTAGGGCTAGCGGAAACGATGAGCAGTTCTTC. Translating it yields CASSLGRASGNDEQFF. The full variable domain, with the rest looked up from reference TRBV5-4 and TRBJ2-1, is ETGVTQSPTHLIKTRGQQVTLRCSSQSGHNTVSWYQQALGQGPQFIFQYYREEENGRGNFPPRFSGLQFPNYSSELNVNALELDDSALYLCASSLGRASGNDEQFFGPGTRLTVL.

In this sample, this clonotype turned up a few times. The chain employs TRBV27 and TRBJ1-3; 8 bases map to TRBD1. Germline-derived CDR1 and CDR2 are MNHEY and SMNVEV (reference sequence). CDR3 length: 15 amino acids. V shed 6 bases and J 2 bases; nucleotides not matched to a gene: 6. For the CDR3, the DNA is TGTGCCAGCAGGTCGACAGGGGCGACTGGAAACACCATATATTTT. Translating gives CASRSTGATGNTIYF.

This clonotype was detected only a few times. This chain links TRBV4-2 with TRBJ2-7; TRBD2 matches 8 bases. The CDR3 runs to 16 residues. Germline V lookup: CDR1 LGHNA, CDR2 YNFKEQ. Trimming took 0 bases from V and 2 from J; bases not matched to a gene: 6. CDR3 sequence reads: CASSQDRGLAPYEQYF. CDR3 coding DNA: TGTGCCAGCAGCCAAGATCGAGGACTAGCTCCCTACGAGCAGTACTTC.

The chain employs TRBV27 and TRBJ2-7; 10 bases map to TRBD2. CDR1 and CDR2 (germline): MNHEY, SMNVEV (reference sequence). The CDR3 has 14 residues. Trimming took 5 bases from V and 6 from J; bases not matched to a gene: 7. The chain's CDR3 is CASSPKAGGLEQYF. CDR3 in DNA: TGTGCCAGCAGTCCCAAAGCGGGAGGGCTCGAGCAGTACTTC.

The sample holds a few counts of this clonotype. The gene calls are TRBV6-5 and TRBJ2-1; 14 bases fit TRBD2. CDR1 is MNHEY, CDR2 SVGAGI, per germline. The CDR3 length is 16 residues. Unmatched junction bases numbered 6, after V lost 2 bases and J lost 9 bases. CDR3 DNA sequence: TGTGCCAGCAGTTACCTGGGACTAGCGGGAGCTGGTGAGCAGTTCTTC. This translates into CASSYLGLAGAGEQFF.

The chain recombines TRBV6-2 or TRBV6-3 with TRBJ2-7; 7 nucleotides agree with TRBD1. This CDR3 has 17 residues. V shed 7 bases and J 5 bases; nucleotides not matched to a gene: 20. Germline V gene data show CDR1 as MNHEY and CDR2 as SVGEGT. CDR3 residues: CASNTGVRGPQGHEQYF. The CDR3 bases are TGTGCCAGCAATACAGGGGTCCGGGGCCCACAGGGCCACGAGCAGTACTTC.

There are a few counts of this clonotype. The chain couples TRBV5-1 to TRBJ2-7; 10 positions match TRBD2. The CDR3 has 15 residues. V gave up 4 bases and J gave up 7 bases; unmatched junction bases: 11. Looked up from germline, CDR1 is SGHRS and CDR2 is YFSETQ. The CDR3 nucleotides read TGCGCCAGCAGCCCAACTAGCGGGATCCTCGGAGAGCAGTACTTC. Translated, it gives CASSPTSGILGEQYF.

This rearrangement joins TRBV5-1 to TRBJ2-3; 10 nucleotides align to TRBD1. This CDR3 is built from 21 residues. V was clipped by 0 bases and J by 1 base; unmatched bases: 17. CDR1 is SGHRS, CDR2 YFSETQ, per germline. CDR3 residues: CASSLGYGTGEDLSRTDTQYF. CDR3 DNA: TGCGCCAGCAGCTTGGGGTATGGGACAGGGGAGGACCTGTCTCGCACAGATACGCAGTATTTT.

A few counts support this clonotype. This sequence joins TRBV12-3 or TRBV12-4 and TRBJ2-1; 8 bases fit TRBD2. This CDR3 region has 14 residues. V shed 8 bases, J shed 1 base, and the junction held 4 bases outside the gene matches. CDR3 nucleotide sequence: TGTGCCAGCGGCCCGGGGGGGTCCTACAATGAGCAGTTCTTC. Amino acid sequence: CASGPGGSYNEQFF.

The chain employs TRBV29-1 and TRBJ2-5; 7 nucleotides line up with TRBD1. Germline-derived CDR1 and CDR2 are SQVTM and ANQGSEA. This CDR3 comprises 16 residues. The V segment lost 6 bases and the J segment 2 bases; nucleotides outside the gene matches: 15. Here the CDR3 DNA reads TGCAGCGTCTACGCACCGGGACAGACACCGCAAGAGACCCAGTACTTC. Translated, it gives CSVYAPGQTPQETQYF.